The 5 T cell receptor beta chains below come from one sample, sequenced in a study of OX40 agonist ivuxolimab in advanced cancers. The table came from immunoSEQ multiplex PCR; TCRdb's copy has only in-frame clones and leaves some out. The sample lists roughly 99,000 clones; about 91% were seen once. The specimen comprised CD4+ or CD8+ T cells sorted from blood, sampled in a trial of the OX40 agonist ivuxolimab. These receptors all stem from an adult with an advanced solid tumor such as melanoma, head and neck, liver or kidney cancer.

The chain carries TRBV27 and TRBJ2-3; D ambiguous. Trimming left V 5 bases short and J 2 bases short, with 5 bases between. CDR1 and CDR2 from the germline V gene are MNHEY and SMNVEV (reference sequence). This CDR3 is built from 12 residues. The CDR3 region has the DNA TGTGCCAGCAGTCCCTACACAGATACGCAGTATTTT. Translating gives CASSPYTDTQYF.

V is TRBV5-4 and J is TRBJ2-1, with 8 positions matching TRBD2. The CDR3 contains 17 residues. The V gene's germline CDR1 is SGHNT and CDR2 YYREEE (reference sequence). The V and J ends lost 4 bases and 4 bases, in that order; junction bases with no gene match: 13. The CDR3 DNA reads as TGTGCCAGCAGCCCACGGACAGCGGGAGTTAGTTACAATGAGCAGTTCTTC. It codes for CASSPRTAGVSYNEQFF.

The gene calls are TRBV7-9 and TRBJ2-2; the D is unclear. The CDR3 loop spans 15 amino acids. Germline CDR1 reads SEHNR; CDR2 reads FQNEAQ (reference sequence). V was cut by 3 bases and J by 1 base, with 9 bases left in between. CDR3 coding DNA: TGTGCCAGCAGCTTCCTTCCAGGGAACACCGGGGAGCTGTTTTTT. It translates to CASSFLPGNTGELFF.

Points on this clone: An end of the junction differs from the germline gene, which may be a read error. The J gene is TRBJ2-7, the V gene TRBV5-1; 7 nucleotides align to TRBD1. Germline CDR1 and CDR2: SGHRS and YFSETQ. The length of the CDR3 is 16 residues. The CDR3 sequence: CASSLVNRDSSHEQYF. The DNA for the CDR3 is TGCGCCAGCAGCTTGGTTAATAGGGACAGCTCCCACGAGCAGTACTTC.

This clone was detected only a few times. V usage is TRBV13 and J usage is TRBJ2-3, with D possibly TRBD2 on 5 matching bases. Germline-derived CDR1 and CDR2 are PRHDT and FYEKMQ (reference sequence). The CDR3 length is 15 residues. Trimming cost V 3 bases and J 1 base, with 11 bases left between them. The CDR3 spells CASSFPRRGTDTQYF. The CDR3 DNA sequence: TGTGCCAGCAGCTTCCCCCGGCGGGGCACAGATACGCAGTATTTT.